This T cell receptor (beta chain) is drawn from a study of early T cells in non-severe SARS-CoV-2 infection. Regarding the study as a whole: VDJdb matching, biased toward anti-spike CD8 responses, missed private and CD4 specificities.

Trimming cost V 3 bases and J 8 bases, with 7 bases left between them. The CDR3 covers 11 residues. The TCR library protocol was used to attach unique molecular identifiers. These identifiers were attached to individual cDNA molecules. TCRdb reprocessed the 5' RACE reads with MiXCR, giving one entry per CDR3 protein. The profile covers about 55,000 distinct CDR3 sequences, with 12% appearing a single time and 1.4% taken by the ten largest. For this clonotype: No antigen is known for it.

This chain joins TRBV12-3 or TRBV12-4 and TRBJ1-1, with D unresolved. Sequencing was done on a sample of whole blood. The TCR comes from an adult who was a healthcare worker with PCR-confirmed SARS-CoV-2 infection or an uninfected control (not recorded which). The CDR3 sequence is CASSFFFEAFF. CDR3 nucleotide sequence: TGTGCCAGCAGTTTTTTTTTCGAAGCTTTCTTT.